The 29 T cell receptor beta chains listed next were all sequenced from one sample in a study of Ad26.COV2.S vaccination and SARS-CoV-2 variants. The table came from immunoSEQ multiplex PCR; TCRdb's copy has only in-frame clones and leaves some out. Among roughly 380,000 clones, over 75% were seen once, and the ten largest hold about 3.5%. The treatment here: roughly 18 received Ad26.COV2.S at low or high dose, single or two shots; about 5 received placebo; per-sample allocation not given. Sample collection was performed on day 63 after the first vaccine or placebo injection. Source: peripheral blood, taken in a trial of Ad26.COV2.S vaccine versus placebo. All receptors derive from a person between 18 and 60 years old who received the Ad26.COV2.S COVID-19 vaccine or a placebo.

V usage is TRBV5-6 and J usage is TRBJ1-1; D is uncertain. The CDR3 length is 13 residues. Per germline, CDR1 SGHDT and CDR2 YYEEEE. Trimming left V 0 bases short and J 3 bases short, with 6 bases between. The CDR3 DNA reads TGTGCCAGCAGCTTGGAACGATACACTGAAGCTTTCTTT. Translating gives CASSLERYTEAFF. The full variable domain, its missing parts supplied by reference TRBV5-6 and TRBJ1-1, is DAGVTQSPTHLIKTRGQQVTLRCSPKSGHDTVSWYQQALGQGPQFIFQYYEEEERQRGNFPDRFSGHQFPNYSSELNVNALLLGDSALYLCASSLERYTEAFFGQGTRLTVV.

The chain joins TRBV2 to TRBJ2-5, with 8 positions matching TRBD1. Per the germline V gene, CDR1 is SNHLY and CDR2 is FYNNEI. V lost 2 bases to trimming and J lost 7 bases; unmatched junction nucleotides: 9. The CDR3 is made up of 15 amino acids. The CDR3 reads CASSELGQGAGTQYF. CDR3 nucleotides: TGTGCCAGCAGTGAACTTGGGCAGGGGGCAGGGACCCAGTACTTC. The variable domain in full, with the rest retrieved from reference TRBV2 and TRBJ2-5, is EPEVTQTPSHQVTQMGQEVILRCVPISNHLYFYWYRQILGQKVEFLVSFYNNEISEKSEIFDDQFSVERPDGSNFTLKIRSTKLEDSAMYFCASSELGQGAGTQYFGPGTRLLVL.

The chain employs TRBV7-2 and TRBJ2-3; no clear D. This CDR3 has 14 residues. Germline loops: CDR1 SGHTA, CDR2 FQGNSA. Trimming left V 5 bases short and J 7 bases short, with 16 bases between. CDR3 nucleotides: TGTGCCAGCAGCCCACCAGGTCTTCGCAATACGCAGTATTTT. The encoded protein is CASSPPGLRNTQYF.

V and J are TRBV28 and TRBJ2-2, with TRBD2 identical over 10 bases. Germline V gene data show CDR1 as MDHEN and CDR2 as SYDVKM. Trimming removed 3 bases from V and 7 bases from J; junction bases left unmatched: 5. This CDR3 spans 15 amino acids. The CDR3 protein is CASSLLAGAGGELFF. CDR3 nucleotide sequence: TGTGCCAGCAGTTTGCTAGCGGGGGCCGGCGGGGAGCTGTTTTTT.

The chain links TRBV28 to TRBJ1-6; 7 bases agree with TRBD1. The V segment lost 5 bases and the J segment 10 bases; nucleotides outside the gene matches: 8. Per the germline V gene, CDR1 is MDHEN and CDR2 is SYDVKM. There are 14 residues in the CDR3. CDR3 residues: CASSGTTGYSPLHF. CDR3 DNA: TGTGCCAGCAGTGGAACGACAGGGTACTCACCCCTCCACTTT.

The CDR3 here is CASSQKGGTNTEAFF. The CDR3 nucleotides are TGTGCCAGTAGTCAAAAGGGGGGAACGAACACTGAAGCTTTCTTT. The J gene is TRBJ1-1, the V gene TRBV19; tentatively, D is TRBD1 (6 bases). V was shortened by 5 bases and J by 1 base, with 14 bases between the two germline ends. Germline values: CDR1 LNHDA, CDR2 SQIVND (reference sequence). The CDR3 sequence is 15 residues long.

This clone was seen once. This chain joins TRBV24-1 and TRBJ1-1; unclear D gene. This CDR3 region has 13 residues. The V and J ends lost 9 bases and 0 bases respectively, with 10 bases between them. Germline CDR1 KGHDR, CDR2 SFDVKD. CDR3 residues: CATRTNMNTEAFF. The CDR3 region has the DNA TGTGCCACCCGAACTAATATGAACACTGAAGCTTTCTTT.

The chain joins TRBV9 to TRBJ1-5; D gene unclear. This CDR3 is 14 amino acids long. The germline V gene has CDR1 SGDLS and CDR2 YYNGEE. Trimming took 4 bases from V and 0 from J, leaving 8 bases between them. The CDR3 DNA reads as TGTGCCAGCAGCCGGCGGGATAGCAATCAGCCCCAGCATTTT. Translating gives CASSRRDSNQPQHF. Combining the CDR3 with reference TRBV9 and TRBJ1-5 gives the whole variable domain DSGVTQTPKHLITATGQRVTLRCSPRSGDLSVYWYQQSLDQGLQFLIQYYNGEERAKGNILERFSAQQFPDLHSELNLSSLELGDSALYFCASSRRDSNQPQHFGDGTRLSIL.

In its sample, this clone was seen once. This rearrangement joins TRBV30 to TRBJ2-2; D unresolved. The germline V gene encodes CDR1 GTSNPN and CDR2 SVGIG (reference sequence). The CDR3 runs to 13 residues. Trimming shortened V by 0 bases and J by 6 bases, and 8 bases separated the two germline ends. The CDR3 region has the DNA TGTGCCTGGAGTGTTGTAGGGCCCGGGGAGCTGTTTTTT. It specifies CAWSVVGPGELFF.

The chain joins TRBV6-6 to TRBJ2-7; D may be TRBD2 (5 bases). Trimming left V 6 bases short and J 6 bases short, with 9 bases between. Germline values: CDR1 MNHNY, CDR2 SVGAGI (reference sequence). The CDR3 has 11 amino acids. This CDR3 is CASSGEGEQYF. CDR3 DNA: TGTGCCAGCAGCGGTGAGGGCGAGCAGTACTTC.

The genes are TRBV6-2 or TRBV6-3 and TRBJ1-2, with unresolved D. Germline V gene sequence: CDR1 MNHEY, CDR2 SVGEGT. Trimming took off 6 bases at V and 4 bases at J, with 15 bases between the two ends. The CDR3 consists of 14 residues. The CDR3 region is CASSHHRGPYGYTF. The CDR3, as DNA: TGTGCCAGCAGCCACCACAGAGGCCCCTATGGCTACACCTTC.

The CDR3 DNA reads as TGTGCCAGCAGCTTAGGTGCAGGGGCAGATAATTCACCCCTCCACTTT. Its translation is CASSLGAGADNSPLHF. The chain couples TRBV7-9 to TRBJ1-6, with D maybe TRBD1 (6 bases). V lost 1 base to trimming and J lost 5 bases, with 12 bases between them. CDR1 is SEHNR, CDR2 FQNEAQ, per germline (reference sequence). The CDR3 runs to 16 residues.

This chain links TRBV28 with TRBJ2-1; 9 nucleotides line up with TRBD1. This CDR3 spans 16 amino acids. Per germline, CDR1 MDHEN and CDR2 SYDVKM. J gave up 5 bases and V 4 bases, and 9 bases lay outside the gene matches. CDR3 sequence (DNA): TGTGCCAGCAGTTCCCCGTGGGGACAGGGAAACAATGAGCAGTTCTTC. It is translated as CASSSPWGQGNNEQFF.

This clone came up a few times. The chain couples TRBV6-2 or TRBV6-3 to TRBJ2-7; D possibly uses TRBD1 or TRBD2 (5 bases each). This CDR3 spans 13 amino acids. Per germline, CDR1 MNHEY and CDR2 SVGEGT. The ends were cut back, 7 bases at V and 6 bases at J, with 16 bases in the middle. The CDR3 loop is CASTPSRGGEQYF. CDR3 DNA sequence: TGTGCCAGCACCCCCTCGAGGGGTGGCGAGCAGTACTTC.

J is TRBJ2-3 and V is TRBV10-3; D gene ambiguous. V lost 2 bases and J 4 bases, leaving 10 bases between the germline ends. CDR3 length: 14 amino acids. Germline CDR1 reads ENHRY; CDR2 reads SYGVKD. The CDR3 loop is CAISEGRAADTQYF. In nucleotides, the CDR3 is TGTGCCATCAGTGAGGGTAGGGCGGCAGATACGCAGTATTTT.

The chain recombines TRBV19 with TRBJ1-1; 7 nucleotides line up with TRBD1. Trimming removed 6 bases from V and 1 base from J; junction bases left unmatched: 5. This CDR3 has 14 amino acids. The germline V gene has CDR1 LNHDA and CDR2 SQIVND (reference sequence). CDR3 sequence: CASSWDSENTEAFF. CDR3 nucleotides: TGTGCCAGTAGCTGGGACAGTGAGAACACTGAAGCTTTCTTT.

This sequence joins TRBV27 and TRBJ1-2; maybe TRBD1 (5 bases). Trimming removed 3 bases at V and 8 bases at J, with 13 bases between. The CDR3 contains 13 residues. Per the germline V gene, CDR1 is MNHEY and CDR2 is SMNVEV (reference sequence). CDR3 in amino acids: CASSLSGEAGYTF. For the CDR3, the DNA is TGTGCCAGCAGTTTGTCGGGGGAGGCGGGCTACACCTTC.

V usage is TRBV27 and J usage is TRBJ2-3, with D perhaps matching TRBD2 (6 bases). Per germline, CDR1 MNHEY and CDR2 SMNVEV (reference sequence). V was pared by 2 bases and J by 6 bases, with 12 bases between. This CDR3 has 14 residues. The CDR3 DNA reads TGTGCCAGCAGTTTACGGCGGGACGGGGATACGCAGTATTTT. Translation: CASSLRRDGDTQYF.

CDR3 residues: CASSFSEGWYEQYF. The DNA for the CDR3 is TGTGCCAGCAGCTTTTCCGAGGGGTGGTACGAGCAGTACTTC. The chain links TRBV7-9 to TRBJ2-7; D may match TRBD1 or TRBD2 (5 bases each). With 3 bases removed from V and 4 bases from J, the gap between germline ends came to 13 bases. The CDR3 is 14 residues long. From germline, CDR1 is SEHNR and CDR2 FQNEAQ (reference sequence).

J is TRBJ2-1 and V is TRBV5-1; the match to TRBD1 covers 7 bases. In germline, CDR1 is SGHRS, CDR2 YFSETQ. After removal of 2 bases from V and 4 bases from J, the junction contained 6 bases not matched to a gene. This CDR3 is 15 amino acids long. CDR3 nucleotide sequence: TGCGCCAGCAGCTTACAGGGGTCGGTTTACAATGAGCAGTTCTTC. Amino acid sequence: CASSLQGSVYNEQFF. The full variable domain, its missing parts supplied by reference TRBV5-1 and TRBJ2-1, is KAGVTQTPRYLIKTRGQQVTLSCSPISGHRSVSWYQQTPGQGLQFLFEYFSETQRNKGNFPGRFSGRQFSNSRSEMNVSTLELGDSALYLCASSLQGSVYNEQFFGPGTRLTVL.

CDR3 loop: CAISDPGASGANVLTF. Written as DNA, the CDR3 is TGTGCCATCAGTGACCCAGGAGCCTCTGGGGCCAACGTCCTGACTTTC. The V and J genes are TRBV10-3 and TRBJ2-6; D ambiguous. CDR3 size: 16 residues. Germline V gene lookup returns CDR1 ENHRY and CDR2 SYGVKD. Trimming removed 3 bases from V and 0 bases from J, with 9 bases in between.

CDR3 amino acids: CASSGDRGLRTEAFF. In DNA form, the CDR3 reads TGTGCCAGCAGCGGGGACAGGGGGCTGCGGACTGAAGCTTTCTTT. The chain joins TRBV2 to TRBJ1-1, with 12 bases lining up with TRBD1. V was pared by 6 bases and J by 5 bases, with 7 bases of the junction left unmatched. Looked up from germline, CDR1 is SNHLY and CDR2 is FYNNEI. This CDR3 comprises 15 residues. The variable domain in full, completed from reference TRBV2 and TRBJ1-1, reads EPEVTQTPSHQVTQMGQEVILRCVPISNHLYFYWYRQILGQKVEFLVSFYNNEISEKSEIFDDQFSVERPDGSNFTLKIRSTKLEDSAMYFCASSGDRGLRTEAFFGQGTRLTVV.

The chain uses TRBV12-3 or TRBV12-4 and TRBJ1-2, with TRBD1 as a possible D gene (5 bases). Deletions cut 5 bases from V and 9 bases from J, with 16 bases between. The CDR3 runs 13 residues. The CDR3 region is CASSLSGAFSYTF. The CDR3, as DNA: TGTGCCAGCAGTCTCAGTGGGGCATTTAGCTACACCTTC.

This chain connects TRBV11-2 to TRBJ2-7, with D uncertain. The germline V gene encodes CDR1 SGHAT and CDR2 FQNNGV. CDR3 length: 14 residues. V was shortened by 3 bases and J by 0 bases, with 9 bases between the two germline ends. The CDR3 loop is CASSFGVSSYEQYF. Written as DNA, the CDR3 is TGTGCCAGCAGCTTTGGGGTTTCCTCCTACGAGCAGTACTTC.

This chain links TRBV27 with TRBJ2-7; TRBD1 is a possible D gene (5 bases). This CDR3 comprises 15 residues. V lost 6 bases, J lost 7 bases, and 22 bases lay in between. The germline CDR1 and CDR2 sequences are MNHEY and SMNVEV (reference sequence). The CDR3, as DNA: TGTGCCAGCAGGACCCTCCTAGGGGTTCCTCGGGAGCAGTACTTC. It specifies CASRTLLGVPREQYF.

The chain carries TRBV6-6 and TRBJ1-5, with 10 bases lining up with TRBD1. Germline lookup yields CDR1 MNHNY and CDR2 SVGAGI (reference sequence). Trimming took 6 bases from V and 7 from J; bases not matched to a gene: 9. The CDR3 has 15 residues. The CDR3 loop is CASSLGQGPFQPQHF. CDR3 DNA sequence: TGTGCCAGCAGCCTGGGACAGGGGCCTTTCCAGCCCCAGCATTTT.

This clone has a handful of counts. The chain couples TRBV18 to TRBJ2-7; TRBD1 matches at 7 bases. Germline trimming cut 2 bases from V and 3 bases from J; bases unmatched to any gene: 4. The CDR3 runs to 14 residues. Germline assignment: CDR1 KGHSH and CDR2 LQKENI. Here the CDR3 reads CASSPRGTVYEQYF. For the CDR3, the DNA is TGTGCCAGCTCACCAAGAGGGACAGTCTACGAGCAGTACTTC.

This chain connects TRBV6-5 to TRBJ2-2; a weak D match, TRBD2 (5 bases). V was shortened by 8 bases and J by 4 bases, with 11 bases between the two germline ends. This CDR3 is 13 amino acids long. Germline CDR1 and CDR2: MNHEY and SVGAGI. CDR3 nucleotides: TGTGCCAGCCCCCGGGGTCCCACCGGGGAGCTGTTTTTT. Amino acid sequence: CASPRGPTGELFF.

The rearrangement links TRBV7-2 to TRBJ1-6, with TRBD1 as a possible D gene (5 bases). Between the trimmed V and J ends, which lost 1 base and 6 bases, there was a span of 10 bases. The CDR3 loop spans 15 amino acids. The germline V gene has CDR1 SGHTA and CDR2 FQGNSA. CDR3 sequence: CASSLVRGSNSPLHF. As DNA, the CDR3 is TGTGCCAGCAGCTTAGTTCGGGGCAGTAATTCACCCCTCCACTTT.